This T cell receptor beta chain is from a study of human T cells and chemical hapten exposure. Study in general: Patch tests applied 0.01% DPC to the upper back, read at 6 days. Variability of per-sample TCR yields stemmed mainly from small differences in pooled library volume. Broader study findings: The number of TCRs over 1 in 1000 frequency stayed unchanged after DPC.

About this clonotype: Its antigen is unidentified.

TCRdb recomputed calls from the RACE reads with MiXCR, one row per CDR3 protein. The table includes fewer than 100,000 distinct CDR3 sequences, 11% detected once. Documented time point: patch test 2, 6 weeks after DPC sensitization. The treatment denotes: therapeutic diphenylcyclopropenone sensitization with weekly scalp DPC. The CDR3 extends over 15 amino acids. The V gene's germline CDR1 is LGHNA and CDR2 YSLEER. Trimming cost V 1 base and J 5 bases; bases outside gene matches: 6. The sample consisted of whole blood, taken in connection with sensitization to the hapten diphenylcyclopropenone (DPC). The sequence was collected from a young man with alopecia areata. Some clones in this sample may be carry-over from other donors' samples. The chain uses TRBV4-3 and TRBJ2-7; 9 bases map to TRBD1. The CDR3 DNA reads TGCGCCAGCAGCCAAGCTAGGGACAGGGTCAACGAGCAGTACTTC. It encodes CASSQARDRVNEQYF.